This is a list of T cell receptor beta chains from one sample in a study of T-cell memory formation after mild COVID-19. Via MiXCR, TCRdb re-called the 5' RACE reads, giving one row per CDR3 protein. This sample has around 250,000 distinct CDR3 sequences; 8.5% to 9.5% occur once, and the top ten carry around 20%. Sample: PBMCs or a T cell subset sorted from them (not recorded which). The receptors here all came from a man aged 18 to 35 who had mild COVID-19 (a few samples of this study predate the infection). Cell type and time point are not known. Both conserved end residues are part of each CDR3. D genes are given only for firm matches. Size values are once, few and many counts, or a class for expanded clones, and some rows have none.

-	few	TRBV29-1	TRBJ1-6	TGCAGCGTTGGGTGGAATTCACCCCTCCACTTT	CSVGWNSPLHF
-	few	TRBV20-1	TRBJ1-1	TGCAGTGCTAAGGAGCTTGGGCGGCTGAACACTGAAGCTTTCTTT	CSAKELGRLNTEAFF
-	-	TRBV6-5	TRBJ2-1	TGTGCCAGCAGTTACTCGGTCGGACCCTACAATGAGCAGTTCTTC	CASSYSVGPYNEQFF
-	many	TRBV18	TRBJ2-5	TGTGCCAGCTCCCATCCAGGGGTGGAGACCCAGTACTTC	CASSHPGVETQYF
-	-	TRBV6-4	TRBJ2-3	TGTGCCAGCAGTCCGATGGGGGGCACAGATACGCAGTATTTT	CASSPMGGTDTQYF
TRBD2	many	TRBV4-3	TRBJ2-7	TGCGCCAGCAGCCAGGGGGAGCGGGAGCCGTTAGGGGAGCAGTACTTC	CASSQGEREPLGEQYF
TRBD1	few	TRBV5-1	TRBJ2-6	TGCGCCAGCAGCCCAGGGACAGGGCTCCTCTCTGGGGCCAACGTCCTGACTTTC	CASSPGTGLLSGANVLTF
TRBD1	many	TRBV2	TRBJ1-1	TGTGCCAGCAGTGAACAGGGGGTGGAAGCTTTCTTT	CASSEQGVEAFF
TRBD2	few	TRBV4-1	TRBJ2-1	TGCGCCAGCAGCCAAGATGGGACTACGTACAATGAGCAGTTCTTC	CASSQDGTTYNEQFF
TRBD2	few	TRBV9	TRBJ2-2	TGTGCCAGCAGCGTAGCCCCCTTCGGACTAGCCGGGGAGCTGTTTTTT	CASSVAPFGLAGELFF
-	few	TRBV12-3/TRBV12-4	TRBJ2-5	TGTGCCAGCAGTCTCAACGGGATCCGGGAGACCCAGTACTTC	CASSLNGIRETQYF
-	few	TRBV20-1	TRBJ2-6	TGCAGTGCTAACGGACCCTCTGGGGCCAACGTCCTGACTTTC	CSANGPSGANVLTF
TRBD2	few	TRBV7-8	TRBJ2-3	TGTGCCAGCACTTTGAGGACTAGCGGGGGGGGCGATACGCAGTATTTT	CASTLRTSGGGDTQYF
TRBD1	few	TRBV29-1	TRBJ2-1	TGCAGCGTTAACAGGGGAAGTTGGAATGAGCAGTTCTTC	CSVNRGSWNEQFF
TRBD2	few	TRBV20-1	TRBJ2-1	TGCAGTGCAGGACTAGCGGGGGGGCCCTACAATGAGCAGTTCTTC	CSAGLAGGPYNEQFF
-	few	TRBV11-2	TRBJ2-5	TGTGCCAGCAGCTCCCCGGGGCTGGAGACCCAGTACTTC	CASSSPGLETQYF
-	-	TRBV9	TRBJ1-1	TGTGCCAGCAGCGGAGGTTGGGGGGTTGATGCTTTCTTT	CASSGGWGVDAFF
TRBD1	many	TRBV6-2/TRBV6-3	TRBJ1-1	TGTGCCAGCACCAGGGACAGGGGCCACCTAGGGAACACTGAAGCTTTCTTT	CASTRDRGHLGNTEAFF
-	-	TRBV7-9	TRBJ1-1	TGTGCCAGCAGCTTTATGGGAACTGAAGCTTTCTTT	CASSFMGTEAFF
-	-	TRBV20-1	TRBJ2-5	TGCAGTGCTTCCCCGGGGGTGAAGGAGACCCAGTACTTC	CSASPGVKETQYF
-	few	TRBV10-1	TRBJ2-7	TGCGCCAGCAGTGAGTCATCAGGGGAAGCGACCTACGAGCAGTACTTC	CASSESSGEATYEQYF
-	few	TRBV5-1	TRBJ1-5	TGCGCCAGCAGCTTAAACGGGCCCCCCGCTAATCAGCCCCAGCATTTT	CASSLNGPPANQPQHF
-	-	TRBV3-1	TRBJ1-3	TGTGCCAGCAGCCAAGAGACTGGAAACACCATATATTTT	CASSQETGNTIYF
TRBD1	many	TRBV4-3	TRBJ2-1	TGCGCCAGCAGCCAGGGACAGAGCTCCTACAATGAGCAGTTCTTC	CASSQGQSSYNEQFF
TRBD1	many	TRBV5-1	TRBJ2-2	TGCGCCAGCAGCTCTGACAGGGTGCGGAACACCGGGGAGCTGTTTTTT	CASSSDRVRNTGELFF
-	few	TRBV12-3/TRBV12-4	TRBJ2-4	TGTGCCAGCAGCCCCCTAAGAGGGTTTGGCATTCAGTACTTC	CASSPLRGFGIQYF
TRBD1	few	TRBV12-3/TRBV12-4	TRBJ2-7	TGTGCCAGCAGTATATCCGGGACAGGGAGCTCCTACGAGCAGTACTTC	CASSISGTGSSYEQYF
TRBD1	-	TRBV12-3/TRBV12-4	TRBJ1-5	TGTGCCAGCAGTTCACACGGGACAGGGAATCAGCCCCAGCATTTT	CASSSHGTGNQPQHF
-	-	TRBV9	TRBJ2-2	TGTGCCAGCAGCGTAGGAGGGATCACCGGGGAGCTGTTTTTT	CASSVGGITGELFF
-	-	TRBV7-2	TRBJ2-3	TGTGCCAGCAGCCTTTGGACAGCGTATAGCACAGATACGCAGTATTTT	CASSLWTAYSTDTQYF
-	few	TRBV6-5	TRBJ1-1	TGTGCCAGCAGCTTATTGACAGGTTTGAACACTGAAGCTTTCTTT	CASSLLTGLNTEAFF
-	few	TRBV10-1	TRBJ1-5	TGCGCCAGCAACCATAGACAGGCCTATAGCAATCAGCCCCAGCATTTT	CASNHRQAYSNQPQHF
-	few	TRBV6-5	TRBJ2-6	TGTGCCAGCAGTTACTCGGTCTCTGGGGCCAACGTCCTGACTTTC	CASSYSVSGANVLTF
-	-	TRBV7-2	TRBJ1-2	TGTGCCAGCAGCTTAGTGGGGACCTTC	CASSLVGTF
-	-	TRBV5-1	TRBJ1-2	TGCGCCAGCAGCTTTTTTGGCAGCCTAAATTCAGACTATGGCTACACCTTC	CASSFFGSLNSDYGYTF
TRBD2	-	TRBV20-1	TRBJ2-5	TGCAGTGCTAGAGCGGGGGGTAACCAAGAGACCCAGTACTTC	CSARAGGNQETQYF
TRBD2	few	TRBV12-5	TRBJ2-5	TGTGCTAGTGGCCGAGGACTAGCGGGACAGACCCAGTACTTC	CASGRGLAGQTQYF
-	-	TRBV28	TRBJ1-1	TGTGCCAGCAGTTTAACAGGGATGGACACTGAAGCTTTCTTT	CASSLTGMDTEAFF
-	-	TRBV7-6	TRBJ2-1	TGTGCCAGCAGCTTTTATGAGAGCTCCTACAATGAGCAGTTCTTC	CASSFYESSYNEQFF
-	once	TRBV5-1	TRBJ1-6	TGCGCCAGCAGCTTGGCCGAGGGAGTCAATTCACCCCTCCACTTT	CASSLAEGVNSPLHF
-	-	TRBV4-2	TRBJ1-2	TGTGCCAGCAGCCAAACCGGGACGGCAACTAACTATGGCTACACCTTC	CASSQTGTATNYGYTF
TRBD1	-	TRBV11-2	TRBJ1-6	TGTGCCAGCAGCTTTGGGACAGGGTGGTTTGACTCCTATAATTCACCCCTCCACTTT	CASSFGTGWFDSYNSPLHF
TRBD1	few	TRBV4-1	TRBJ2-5	TGCGCCAGCAGCCCAGGACAGGGAACTGGTACAGAGACCCAGTACTTC	CASSPGQGTGTETQYF
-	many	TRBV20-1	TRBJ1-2	TGCAGTGCTAGAGATTCCGGGGTCTACTACACCTTC	CSARDSGVYYTF
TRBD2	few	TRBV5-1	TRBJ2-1	TGCGCCAGCAGGCCCCCCGTTAGCGGGGGAAGCTCCTACAATGAGCAGTTCTTC	CASRPPVSGGSSYNEQFF
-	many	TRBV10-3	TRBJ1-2	TGTGCCATCAGCACCCTGACAGAAGTGGATGGCTACACCTTC	CAISTLTEVDGYTF
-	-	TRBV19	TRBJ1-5	TGTGCCAGTAGTCCCAAGGGGCAGTCCATGAATTTT	CASSPKGQSMNF
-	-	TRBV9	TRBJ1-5	TGTGCCAGCAGCGTAGCCGTATTCGGTCAGCCCCAGCATTTT	CASSVAVFGQPQHF
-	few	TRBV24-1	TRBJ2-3	TGTGCCACCAGTGATTTATCCGATACGCAGTATTTT	CATSDLSDTQYF
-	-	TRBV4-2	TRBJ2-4	TGTGCCAGCAGCCAAGAGTATGATGACATTCAGTACTTC	CASSQEYDDIQYF
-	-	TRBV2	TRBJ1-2	TGTGCCAGCACCGGGGTCGGCTATGGCTACACCTTC	CASTGVGYGYTF
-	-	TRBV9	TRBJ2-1	TGTGCCAGCAGCGCCAGACTAGTCCGCACCTACAATGAGCAGTTCTTC	CASSARLVRTYNEQFF
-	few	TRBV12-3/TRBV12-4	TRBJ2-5	TGTGCCAGCAGTTTATCTCTCGGGGTCCAGTACTTC	CASSLSLGVQYF
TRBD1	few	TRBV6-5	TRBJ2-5	TGTGCCAGCAGACGGACAGGGGGCGCAGATGAGACCCAGTACTTC	CASRRTGGADETQYF
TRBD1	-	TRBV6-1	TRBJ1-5	TGTGCCAGCAGCCGGGACTACCCAGGGGGACAGCCCCAGCATTTT	CASSRDYPGGQPQHF
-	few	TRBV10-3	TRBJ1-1	TGTGCCATCAGACGGACGGAGAACACTGAAGCTTTCTTT	CAIRRTENTEAFF